A single sample is the source of the 12 T cell receptor beta chains below, sequenced in a study of blood T cell repertoires in COVID-19. Sequencing was performed with immunoSEQ multiplex PCR; in TCRdb, only in-frame clones are kept and a portion is missing. Here the sample spans around 230,000 clones, about nine tenths being singletons. Source material: peripheral blood. The receptors stem from a man aged 50 to 60 with COVID-19, enrolled during active disease.

J is TRBJ1-2 and V is TRBV19; 10 bases align to TRBD1. V trimming: 5 bases; J trimming: 4 bases; junction bases outside the gene matches: 7. CDR3 length: 15 residues. CDR1 and CDR2 (germline): LNHDA, SQIVND (reference sequence). The CDR3 sequence is CASSPGRTGGYGYTF. The CDR3, as DNA: TGTGCCAGTAGTCCGGGGAGGACAGGGGGCTATGGCTACACCTTC.

This clone turned up a few times. V is TRBV9 and J is TRBJ2-1; 9 positions match TRBD2. The germline gives CDR1 SGDLS, CDR2 YYNGEE. CDR3 length equals 15 residues. V shed 2 bases and J 8 bases; nucleotides not matched to a gene: 8. CDR3 region: CASSVGTSTPYEQFF. The CDR3 DNA reads TGTGCCAGCAGCGTTGGGACTAGCACCCCCTATGAGCAGTTCTTC.

This chain links TRBV28 with TRBJ1-3, with D unresolved. The CDR3 loop spans 14 amino acids. From germline, CDR1 is MDHEN and CDR2 SYDVKM. Trimming stripped 7 bases from V and 0 bases from J, with 10 bases between. The CDR3 loop is CASTRSRSGNTIYF. CDR3 DNA sequence: TGTGCCAGCACGAGGTCCCGCTCTGGAAACACCATATATTTT.

V and J are TRBV6-2 or TRBV6-3 and TRBJ1-1; D perhaps matches TRBD1 (5 bases). V dropped 0 bases and J dropped 3 bases, with 14 bases sitting between them. The CDR3 spans 16 residues. The germline V gene has CDR1 MNHEY and CDR2 SVGEGT. CDR3 residues: CASSYSSRGVDTEAFF. Written as DNA, the CDR3 is TGTGCCAGCAGTTACTCGTCTCGGGGGGTTGACACTGAAGCTTTCTTT.

Only a few counts were recorded for this clone. The chain employs TRBV6-6 and TRBJ2-7; D uncertain. The CDR3 has 12 amino acids. CDR1 and CDR2 (germline): MNHNY, SVGAGI (reference sequence). V lost 5 bases to trimming and J lost 2 bases, with 7 bases between them. The CDR3 DNA reads TGTGCCAGCAGTCCCTACCCCTACGAGCAGTACTTC. Encoded protein: CASSPYPYEQYF.

The CDR3 spells CASSHQPPTGVVNEKLFF. In DNA, the CDR3 is TGCGCCAGCAGCCACCAACCCCCTACAGGGGTGGTCAATGAAAAACTGTTTTTT. The J gene is TRBJ1-4, the V gene TRBV4-1; TRBD1 aligns across 7 bases. CDR3 length: 18 amino acids. Germline assignment: CDR1 MGHRA and CDR2 YSYEKL. V gave up 3 bases and J gave up 5 bases; unmatched junction bases: 15.

This clone was counted once. This sequence joins TRBV6-2 or TRBV6-3 and TRBJ2-1; D not resolved. The germline V and J ends were trimmed by 3 bases and 8 bases, with 5 bases remaining between them. This CDR3 spans 11 amino acids. The germline gives CDR1 MNHEY, CDR2 SVGEGT. In DNA, the CDR3 is TGTGCCAGCAGTTATTGGCATGAGCAGTTCTTC. As protein: CASSYWHEQFF.

The J gene is TRBJ2-5, the V gene TRBV5-5; TRBD2 agrees at 8 bases. The CDR3 length is 13 residues. V was pared by 3 bases and J by 5 bases, with 3 bases of the junction left unmatched. Germline V lookup: CDR1 SGHKS, CDR2 YYEKEE (reference sequence). The DNA for the CDR3 is TGTGCCAGCAGCTCGGGGGGGTTGGAGACCCAGTACTTC. Translation: CASSSGGLETQYF.

This chain connects TRBV18 to TRBJ2-1, with TRBD2 matching over 11 bases. Germline loops: CDR1 KGHSH, CDR2 LQKENI. Trimming cost V 4 bases and J 8 bases; bases outside gene matches: 10. The CDR3 covers 16 residues. The CDR3 region is CASSLTSGASGDEQFF. The CDR3 DNA is TGTGCCAGCTCACTGACTAGCGGGGCGAGTGGTGATGAGCAGTTCTTC.

V and J are TRBV12-3 or TRBV12-4 and TRBJ2-7, with 11 bases lining up with TRBD1. J gave up 4 bases and V 6 bases, and 2 bases lay outside the gene matches. This CDR3 contains 13 residues. CDR3 residues: CASRWDRGYEQYF. CDR3 coding DNA: TGTGCCAGCAGGTGGGACAGGGGGTACGAGCAGTACTTC.

The chain combines TRBV2 with TRBJ2-1; 14 bases are shared with TRBD2. Germline-derived CDR1 and CDR2 are SNHLY and FYNNEI. The CDR3 consists of 15 residues. V shed 6 bases and J 3 bases; nucleotides not matched to a gene: 1. In DNA, the CDR3 is TGTGCCAGCAGGGGGACTAGCGGGGGCTACAATGAGCAGTTCTTC. This codes for CASRGTSGGYNEQFF.

V usage is TRBV5-1 and J usage is TRBJ2-7; D is ambiguous. V was trimmed by 1 base and J by 0 bases, leaving 11 bases between them. Germline assignment: CDR1 SGHRS and CDR2 YFSETQ. The CDR3 has 15 residues. The chain's CDR3 is CASSLSSVSSYEQYF. The CDR3 bases are TGCGCCAGCAGCTTGAGCTCTGTATCCTCCTACGAGCAGTACTTC. The whole variable domain, remainder taken from reference TRBV5-1 and TRBJ2-7, is KAGVTQTPRYLIKTRGQQVTLSCSPISGHRSVSWYQQTPGQGLQFLFEYFSETQRNKGNFPGRFSGRQFSNSRSEMNVSTLELGDSALYLCASSLSSVSSYEQYFGPGTRLTVT.